This is a list of T cell receptor beta chains from one sample in a study of cytomegalovirus exposure and HLA in healthy donors. Data came from immunoSEQ multiplex PCR; TCRdb stores just in-frame clones and leaves some out. The profile shows 95,000 to 150,000 clones, approximately 78% of them singletons. Sequenced input: PBMCs. These receptors came from a woman younger than 45 in good health and CMV-seropositive. The CDR3 runs from the conserved cysteine through the conserved F or W. A D gene is named only where the DNA matches it firmly. Clone size is shown for a subset of rows, as once, few, many or a class of expanded clone.

V	J	D	size	DNA	CDR3
TRBV5-1	TRBJ1-2	.	few	TGCGCCAGCAGCTTGGCGGGGGGCAACTATGGCTACACCTTC	CASSLAGGNYGYTF
TRBV5-6	TRBJ1-1	.	once	TGTGCCAGCAGCTTGGGACAGTACATGAACACTGAAGCTTTCTTT	CASSLGQYMNTEAFF
TRBV9	TRBJ1-5	TRBD1	.	TGTGCCAGCAGCGTAGGACAGGGGAATCAGCCCCAGCATTTT	CASSVGQGNQPQHF
TRBV28	TRBJ2-7	.	.	TGTGCCAGCAGTCCTGCCGTGTGGGGTGGGGCAGGACAGCCAAGTCCCTACGAGCAGTACTTC	CASSPAVWGGAGQPSPYEQYF
TRBV11-1	TRBJ2-5	TRBD2	.	TGTGCCAGCAGCTATCGGGCTAGCGGGGGCCAAGAGACCCAGTACTTC	CASSYRASGGQETQYF
TRBV5-1	TRBJ2-2	TRBD2	few	TGCGCCAGCAGCCGGACTAGCGGGGGCACCGGGGAGCTGTTTTTT	CASSRTSGGTGELFF
TRBV27	TRBJ2-7	.	.	TGTGCCAGCAGTTTAAATTTCCAGGAGCAGTACTTC	CASSLNFQEQYF
TRBV7-8	TRBJ1-2	.	.	TGTGCCAGCAGCTCAGGCCTGGTCGGTGGCTACACCTTC	CASSSGLVGGYTF
TRBV7-3	TRBJ2-3	TRBD2	.	TGTGCCAGCAGCACCGGACTAGCGCGCACAGATACGCAGTATTTT	CASSTGLARTDTQYF
TRBV2	TRBJ2-1	TRBD2	few	TGTGCCAGCAAGGGGAGCGGGGGCGCGTACAATGAGCAGTTCTTC	CASKGSGGAYNEQFF
TRBV5-4	TRBJ2-7	TRBD1	.	TGTGCCAGCAGCCGAATCCCGCCAGACAGGGGGCTTAGCTACGAGCAGTACTTC	CASSRIPPDRGLSYEQYF
TRBV5-1	TRBJ1-5	TRBD1	.	TGCGCCAGCAGCTTGCAGGGGGAGCAAGGTCAGCCCCAGCATTTT	CASSLQGEQGQPQHF
TRBV11-2	TRBJ1-6	.	.	TGTGCCAGCAGCTTAATAGGGGTTAATTCACCCCTCCACTTT	CASSLIGVNSPLHF
TRBV5-1	TRBJ1-2	.	.	TGCGCCAGCAGCTTCGGGAGGGAGATTGGCTACACCTTC	CASSFGREIGYTF
TRBV18	TRBJ2-1	.	few	TGTGCCAGCTCACAGGACCCTGGGGAGAAGCAGTTCTTC	CASSQDPGEKQFF
TRBV5-3	TRBJ2-2	.	once	TGTGCCACCACTGCCGCGGGGAACACCGGGGAGCTGTTTTTT	CATTAAGNTGELFF
TRBV9	TRBJ2-7	TRBD2	.	TGTGCCAGCAGCGTAGGGGGGGGGACTTACGAGCAGTACTTC	CASSVGGGTYEQYF
TRBV4-2	TRBJ2-2	.	.	TGTGCCAGCAGCCAATTTAATGAGTCCCCCGGGGAGCTGTTTTTT	CASSQFNESPGELFF
TRBV7-2	TRBJ2-2	TRBD2	.	TGTGCCAGCAGCTTATCTAGCGGGGGCGTCACCGGGGAGCTGTTTTTT	CASSLSSGGVTGELFF
TRBV6-5	TRBJ1-2	.	.	TGTGCCAGCAGCCAAGACAGGCCCCCCTATGGCTACACCTTC	CASSQDRPPYGYTF
TRBV30	TRBJ2-2	TRBD1	.	TGTGCCTGGAGCCCAGGGGGCTTCGGGGCCGGGGAGCTGTTTTTT	CAWSPGGFGAGELFF
TRBV5-8	TRBJ1-2	.	.	TGTGCCAGCAGCTTGGGGTTGGACTCCTATGGCTACACCTTC	CASSLGLDSYGYTF
TRBV9	TRBJ2-5	.	once	TGTGCCAGCACCCTCAGGGACTCGAGGGAGACCCAGTACTTC	CASTLRDSRETQYF
TRBV6-5	TRBJ2-5	.	.	TGTGCCAGCAGTTACACCCCCCGGTCTGAGACCCAGTACTTC	CASSYTPRSETQYF
TRBV27	TRBJ2-5	.	few	TGTGCCAGCAGGACCTACCCCGGGGAGACCCAGTACTTC	CASRTYPGETQYF
TRBV5-1	TRBJ2-2	.	once	TGCGCCAGCAGCTTGGCGGGGGGCCACGGGGAGCTGTTTTTT	CASSLAGGHGELFF
TRBV6-1	TRBJ1-5	TRBD1	.	TGTGCCAGCAGTGAATCCCAGGGGGCCCGGCAGCCCCAGCATTTT	CASSESQGARQPQHF
TRBV7-2	TRBJ2-3	.	.	TGTGCCAGCAGCTTGGCAGACGATGGTATACAGGGTACGCAGTATTTT	CASSLADDGIQGTQYF
TRBV5-1	TRBJ2-7	.	.	TGCGCCAGCAGCTTTTCTAGCGACTACGAGCAGTACTTC	CASSFSSDYEQYF
TRBV7-2	TRBJ1-4	.	.	TGTGCCAGCAGCCTGCTGGACACGGGTGAAAAACTGTTTTTT	CASSLLDTGEKLFF
TRBV6-1	TRBJ1-2	TRBD1	few	TGTGCCAGCAGAGGGACAGGGATCTATGGCTACACCTTC	CASRGTGIYGYTF
TRBV5-1	TRBJ1-6	TRBD1	.	TGCGCCAGCAGCGGACACGGACAGGGACAATCACCCCTCCACTTT	CASSGHGQGQSPLHF
TRBV5-6	TRBJ2-7	TRBD2	.	TGTGCCAGCAGCACCCTTGGACTAGCGGTCCACGAGCAGTACTTC	CASSTLGLAVHEQYF